This T cell receptor beta chain is drawn from a study of cytomegalovirus exposure and HLA in healthy donors. Broader study findings: Published work reported that the classifier diagnosed cytomegalovirus status with high specificity and sensitivity.

In the case of this clone: Antigen specificity is unknown.

The V gene's germline CDR1 is LGHNA and CDR2 YNFKEQ. The CDR3 has 16 amino acids. Between the trimmed V and J ends, which lost 1 base and 0 bases, there was a span of 10 bases. Here immunoSEQ multiplex PCR was the method, and the copy in TCRdb shows in-frame clones only, minus some. Among roughly 120,000 clones listed, around 89% were seen once. Sample: PBMCs. This TCR was recovered from a woman aged 25 to 45 in good health and CMV-seropositive. This chain links TRBV4-2 with TRBJ1-3, with D uncertain. The CDR3 DNA is TGTGCCAGCAGCCAAGTTACAGCTCGCTCTGGAAACACCATATATTTT. Translation: CASSQVTARSGNTIYF.